These 30 T cell receptor beta chains share one sample of origin, sequenced in a study of T cell repertoires in cytomegalovirus infection. In TCRdb, the reads were re-called with MiXCR into one record per CDR3 protein. The sample has approximately 83,000 distinct CDR3 sequences, roughly a quarter seen once; the top ten hold 50%. Antigens of these TCRs are unknown. The sequenced sample was CD8+ T cells from cultured PBMCs, obtained from culture after CMV antigen stimulation. The receptors come from a human donor in good health (CMV status not recorded). Some clones in this sample may be carry-over from other donors' samples.

With respect to this clonotype: A much larger clonotype is one base distant, so this may be a read error. The chain combines TRBV12-3 or TRBV12-4 with TRBJ1-1; no clear D. The CDR3 sequence is 14 residues long. The CDR3: CAGSLGRSWDEAFF. In nucleotides, the CDR3 is TGTGCCGGCAGTTTAGGCCGATCGTGGGATGAAGCTTTCTTT.

As regards this clonotype: A much larger clone sits a single nucleotide away, making a read error possible. This is likely a read error, given that the CDR3 carries no conserved phenylalanine or tryptophan at its end. The rearrangement links TRBV15 to TRBJ1-3, with D unclear. V lost 6 bases to trimming and J lost 2 bases, with 8 bases between them. There are 13 residues in the CDR3. CDR1 is LNHNV and CDR2 is YYDKDF in the germline V gene (reference sequence). The CDR3 here is CATSIWTGNTIYC. The CDR3, as DNA: TGTGCCACCAGTATCTGGACTGGAAACACCATATATTGT.

The table lists this clonotype with a few counts. The chain links TRBV5-1 to TRBJ1-1; D perhaps matches TRBD1 (6 bases). In germline, CDR1 is SGHRS, CDR2 YFSETQ. Trimming removed 4 bases from V and 1 base from J, with 11 bases in between. CDR3 size: 14 residues. CDR3 nucleotide sequence: TGCGCCAGCAGCCGGACAGCTGAGAACACTGAAGCTTTCTTT. Amino acids: CASSRTAENTEAFF. Complete variable domain (other parts from reference TRBV5-1 and TRBJ1-1): KAGVTQTPRYLIKTRGQQVTLSCSPISGHRSVSWYQQTPGQGLQFLFEYFSETQRNKGNFPGRFSGRQFSNSRSEMNVSTLELGDSALYLCASSRTAENTEAFFGQGTRLTVV.

The chain has TRBV9 and TRBJ2-1; 8 nucleotides match TRBD1. The CDR3 loop spans 15 amino acids. V was clipped by 1 base and J by 6 bases; unmatched bases: 6. Germline V gene data show CDR1 as SGDLS and CDR2 as YYNGEE. This chain's CDR3 is CASSVPGGQGNEQFF. The CDR3 DNA follows: TGTGCCAGCAGCGTACCAGGAGGACAGGGCAATGAGCAGTTCTTC. The whole variable domain, filled in from reference TRBV9 and TRBJ2-1, reads DSGVTQTPKHLITATGQRVTLRCSPRSGDLSVYWYQQSLDQGLQFLIQYYNGEERAKGNILERFSAQQFPDLHSELNLSSLELGDSALYFCASSVPGGQGNEQFFGPGTRLTVL.

The chain uses TRBV28 and TRBJ2-5, with TRBD2 as a possible D gene (6 bases). Trimming removed 4 bases at V and 0 bases at J, with 9 bases between. The germline CDR1 and CDR2 sequences are MDHEN and SYDVKM. The CDR3 length is 14 residues. The CDR3 nucleotides read TGTGCCAGCAGTTCGCGGGGAAACCAAGAGACCCAGTACTTC. Its protein product is CASSSRGNQETQYF.

The rearrangement links TRBV20-1 to TRBJ2-2; TRBD1 agrees at 8 bases. The V and J ends lost 5 bases and 1 base, in that order; junction bases with no gene match: 3. This CDR3 is built from 14 residues. Looked up from germline, CDR1 is DFQATT and CDR2 is SNEGSKA (reference sequence). The CDR3 nucleotides read TGCAGTGCTGGGGGACAGGTGAACACCGGGGAGCTGTTTTTT. Amino acids: CSAGGQVNTGELFF.

The rearrangement uses TRBV27 and TRBJ2-1; D uncertain. Germline V gives CDR1 MNHEY, CDR2 SMNVEV (reference sequence). The CDR3 contains 14 residues. V dropped 2 bases and J dropped 6 bases, with 11 bases sitting between them. The CDR3 DNA reads TGTGCCAGCAGTTTAAGTCAGTACCTCAATGAGCAGTTCTTC. Its protein is CASSLSQYLNEQFF.

As to this clonotype: Since a much larger clone is just one base distant, this may be a read error. V gene TRBV27 combines with J gene TRBJ1-5; 8 bases are a match to TRBD1. The CDR3 covers 14 residues. The V gene's germline CDR1 is MNHEY and CDR2 SMNVEV (reference sequence). Here the CDR3 DNA reads TGTGCCAACAGTTCCGGGACAGGAAAACAGCCCCAGCATTTT. Protein product: CANSSGTGKQPQHF.

This clonotype was counted only a few times. The chain carries TRBV6-2 or TRBV6-3 and TRBJ2-5; D may correspond to TRBD1 or TRBD2 (5 bases each). Deletions cut 5 bases from V and 2 bases from J, with 15 bases between. The CDR3 is made up of 15 amino acids. CDR1 and CDR2 (germline): MNHEY, SVGEGT. The CDR3: CASSIGAVTQETQYF. CDR3 DNA: TGTGCCAGCAGTATCGGGGCGGTCACACAAGAGACCCAGTACTTC.

Ten or more counts support this clonotype. Here the CDR3 reads CASSPGKGQETQYF. The CDR3 coding sequence is TGTGCCAGCAGCCCGGGGAAGGGTCAAGAGACCCAGTACTTC. This chain connects TRBV7-8 to TRBJ2-5, with D tentatively TRBD2 (5 bases). CDR3 length equals 14 residues. Germline CDR1 SGHVS, CDR2 FQNEAQ. Trimming pared 5 bases from V and 2 bases from J, leaving 12 bases between.

This clonotype came up once. The J gene is TRBJ2-6, the V gene TRBV25-1; D is unresolved. V gave up 3 bases and J gave up 4 bases, with 7 bases separating them. Germline V gives CDR1 MGHDK, CDR2 SYGVNS. The CDR3 has 14 residues. The CDR3 region is CASSEVAGANVLTF. In DNA, the CDR3 is TGTGCCAGCAGTGAGGTCGCCGGGGCCAACGTCCTGACTTTC.

V and J are TRBV30 and TRBJ2-5; 9 bases line up with TRBD1. Trimming at V came to 0 bases and at J to 5 bases, leaving 4 bases not matched to a gene. Germline assignment: CDR1 GTSNPN and CDR2 SVGIG (reference sequence). The CDR3 spans 14 residues. The CDR3 loop reads CAWSVGTGMETQYF. In nucleotides, the CDR3 is TGTGCCTGGAGTGTAGGGACAGGGATGGAGACCCAGTACTTC.

The chain employs TRBV30 and TRBJ2-3; perhaps TRBD2 as D (5 bases). The CDR3 loop spans 13 amino acids. The V gene's germline CDR1 is GTSNPN and CDR2 SVGIG (reference sequence). Trimming left V 0 bases short and J 6 bases short, with 10 bases between. In DNA form, the CDR3 reads TGTGCCTGGAGTGTACTAGGGCCCGATACGCAGTATTTT. Residues: CAWSVLGPDTQYF.

This clonotype was seen ten or more times. The chain uses TRBV7-8 and TRBJ1-4; no clear D gene. Germline V CDR1 and CDR2: SGHVS, FQNEAQ. This CDR3 is 12 amino acids long. Trimming took 1 base from V and 11 from J, leaving 8 bases between them. The CDR3 loop reads CASSLGAGKLFF. The CDR3, as DNA: TGTGCCAGCAGCTTAGGGGCGGGGAAACTGTTTTTT. Filled out from reference TRBV7-8 and TRBJ1-4, the complete variable domain reads GAGVSQSPRYKVAKRGQDVALRCDPISGHVSLFWYQQALGQGPEFLTYFQNEAQLDKSGLPSDRFFAERPEGSVSTLKIQRTQQEDSAVYLCASSLGAGKLFFGSGTQLSVL.

This clonotype was seen a few times. CDR3 protein: CASSQELGAVNSPLHF. The CDR3 DNA reads TGCGCCAGCAGCCAAGAGCTGGGGGCGGTAAATTCACCCCTCCACTTT. The V and J genes are TRBV4-1 and TRBJ1-6; possibly TRBD1 for D (6 bases). This CDR3 comprises 16 residues. With 0 bases removed from V and 7 bases from J, the gap between germline ends came to 13 bases. The germline CDR1 and CDR2 sequences are MGHRA and YSYEKL.

As regards this clonotype: Germline and junction disagree at one end, which may indicate a read error. V is TRBV2 and J is TRBJ2-5, with D perhaps being TRBD1 or TRBD2 (5 bases each). This CDR3 contains 16 residues. CDR1 and CDR2 (germline): SNHLY, FYNNEI. CDR3 bases: TGTGCCAGCAGTGACTCCGGGACCCCGAAGGAAGAGGCCCAGTACTTC. This gives the protein CASSDSGTPKEEAQYF.

J is TRBJ2-2 and V is TRBV7-2; no firm D call. V lost 2 bases and J lost 9, with 10 bases in between. Germline V lookup: CDR1 SGHTA, CDR2 FQGNSA. This CDR3 contains 13 residues. CDR3 bases: TGTGCCAGCAGCTTAAATCACGGCAGGGAGCTGTTTTTT. Translated, it gives CASSLNHGRELFF.

The chain recombines TRBV5-3 with TRBJ2-1, with TRBD2 identical over 7 bases. TRBV5-3 is an ORF, and what it does is uncertain. CDR3 length: 14 amino acids. The V segment lost 8 bases and the J segment 10 bases; nucleotides outside the gene matches: 15. The CDR3 spells CASSRGDSSLEQFF. In nucleotides, the CDR3 is TGTGCCAGCAGCCGGGGGGACTCTAGTTTGGAGCAGTTCTTC.

This clonotype was recorded many times. V gene TRBV7-2 combines with J gene TRBJ2-1; D is ambiguous. Trimming pared 5 bases from V and 7 bases from J, leaving 9 bases between. Germline V gives CDR1 SGHTA, CDR2 FQGNSA. This CDR3 region has 12 residues. CDR3 amino acids: CASSPPGNEQFF. CDR3 bases: TGTGCCAGCAGCCCGCCAGGAAATGAGCAGTTCTTC. The full variable domain, in which reference TRBV7-2 and TRBJ2-1 provide the parts outside the CDR3, is GAGVSQSPSNKVTEKGKDVELRCDPISGHTALYWYRQSLGQGLEFLIYFQGNSAPDKSGLPSDRFSAERTGGSVSTLTIQRTQQEDSAVYLCASSPPGNEQFFGPGTRLTVL.

This clonotype was counted many times. CDR3 sequence reads: CASSPGEGSSYNEQFF. In nucleotides, the CDR3 is TGTGCCAGCAGCCCCGGTGAGGGTTCGTCCTACAATGAGCAGTTCTTC. The rearrangement uses TRBV7-9 and TRBJ2-1, with a tentative D call TRBD2 (5 bases). The germline gives CDR1 SEHNR, CDR2 FQNEAQ (reference sequence). The CDR3 has 16 amino acids. Trimming stripped 5 bases from V and 1 base from J, with 15 bases between.

In its sample, this clonotype was seen many times. The chain recombines TRBV7-2 with TRBJ2-3; a weak D match, TRBD2 (6 bases). CDR3 size: 15 residues. V lost 1 base to trimming and J lost 5 bases, with 13 bases between them. In germline, CDR1 is SGHTA, CDR2 FQGNSA. As DNA, the CDR3 is TGTGCCAGCAGCTTAGTCGGTGGAGGGGTAGATACGCAGTATTTT. As protein: CASSLVGGGVDTQYF.

The gene calls are TRBV29-1 and TRBJ2-1, with a weak D call TRBD1 (5 bases). This CDR3 spans 13 amino acids. Germline assignment: CDR1 SQVTM and CDR2 ANQGSEA. Trimming removed 3 bases at V and 4 bases at J, with 10 bases between. For the CDR3, the DNA is TGCAGCGTTGATAGGGGTACTTACAATGAGCAGTTCTTC. Translating it yields CSVDRGTYNEQFF.

The V gene is TRBV19, the J gene TRBJ1-2; D call uncertain. The CDR3 runs 15 residues. Trimming took 4 bases from V and 7 from J, leaving 19 bases between them. Germline CDR1 LNHDA, CDR2 SQIVND (reference sequence). Here the CDR3 DNA reads TGTGCCAGTAGTACAGACGACTCAAACTCAGGTGGCTACACCTTC. It encodes CASSTDDSNSGGYTF.

The genes are TRBV5-1 and TRBJ1-2, with D tentatively TRBD1 (6 bases). V lost 4 bases to trimming and J lost 0 bases, with 13 bases between them. The germline CDR1 and CDR2 sequences are SGHRS and YFSETQ. This CDR3 contains 15 residues. DNA for the CDR3: TGCGCCAGCAGCGTAGGGGGTTCAACTAACTATGGCTACACCTTC. Protein product: CASSVGGSTNYGYTF. The full variable domain, completed using reference TRBV5-1 and TRBJ1-2, is KAGVTQTPRYLIKTRGQQVTLSCSPISGHRSVSWYQQTPGQGLQFLFEYFSETQRNKGNFPGRFSGRQFSNSRSEMNVSTLELGDSALYLCASSVGGSTNYGYTFGSGTRLTVV.

This clonotype has only a few counts. The chain has TRBV6-5 and TRBJ1-1, with D unclear. The V gene's germline CDR1 is MNHEY and CDR2 SVGAGI. The CDR3 has 14 residues. Trimming stripped 0 bases from V and 1 base from J, with 6 bases between. CDR3 sequence reads: CASSYSSENTEAFF. As DNA, the CDR3 is TGTGCCAGCAGTTACTCGAGCGAGAACACTGAAGCTTTCTTT.

This clonotype was picked up many times. CDR3 bases: TGCGCCAGCAGCCAAGAGATCAGGGCCAATAATTCACCCCTCCACTTT. This encodes CASSQEIRANNSPLHF. The chain couples TRBV4-1 to TRBJ1-6, with D perhaps TRBD1 (5 bases). The CDR3 is 16 amino acids. Germline-derived CDR1 and CDR2 are MGHRA and YSYEKL. The ends were cut back, 0 bases at V and 5 bases at J, with 11 bases in the middle.

The chain uses TRBV27 and TRBJ2-5; maybe TRBD2 (6 bases). This CDR3 has 15 amino acids. Trimming took off 6 bases at V and 3 bases at J, with 17 bases between the two ends. Looked up from germline, CDR1 is MNHEY and CDR2 is SMNVEV (reference sequence). CDR3 sequence (DNA): TGTGCCAGCAGCTCGGGACCGGGAGCAAAAGAGACCCAGTACTTC. Its protein is CASSSGPGAKETQYF.

This clonotype was seen a few times. The V gene is TRBV19, the J gene TRBJ2-7; the match to TRBD1 covers 10 bases. The CDR3 has 13 amino acids. Germline V gene lookup returns CDR1 LNHDA and CDR2 SQIVND (reference sequence). V lost 6 bases to trimming and J lost 6 bases; unmatched junction nucleotides: 5. The CDR3: CASSLDRGREQYF. The CDR3 coding sequence is TGTGCCAGTAGCCTTGACAGGGGGCGCGAGCAGTACTTC.

Only a few counts were recorded for this clonotype. The chain uses TRBV24-1 and TRBJ2-1; D not certain. CDR1 is KGHDR and CDR2 is SFDVKD in the germline V gene. The CDR3 is 13 residues long. The V end lost 1 base, the J end lost 5 bases, and 5 bases lay between the germline ends. CDR3 amino acids: CATSDFGDNEQFF. CDR3 coding DNA: TGTGCCACCAGTGATTTTGGGGACAATGAGCAGTTCTTC.

The V call is TRBV12-3 or TRBV12-4, the J call TRBJ1-2; tentative D call: TRBD1 (6 bases). The CDR3 has 15 residues. Trimming cost V 6 bases and J 6 bases, with 20 bases left between them. The CDR3 region has the DNA TGTGCCAGCAGCACAAAGGGGGGGGACAACGATGGCTACACCTTC. It yields the protein CASSTKGGDNDGYTF.